Following are 27 T cell receptor beta chains from one sample sequenced in a study of CD8+ T cells in alopecia areata. Treatment: oral pan-JAK inhibitor, 5-10 mg twice daily. Following RNA extraction, reverse transcription yielded cDNA that acted as the sequencing template. Some clones are missing from TCRdb's copy, which holds only in-frame ones; the method was immunoSEQ multiplex PCR. The repertoire holds about 200,000 clones, with less than 45% as singletons. The sample here was CD4+ T cells sorted from blood, taken at approximately week 30, from a patient treated with tofacitinib. Source of these receptors: a human donor with alopecia areata.

In this sample, this clone turned up a few times. This chain connects TRBV18 to TRBJ1-5; D not certain. Trimming took off 3 bases at V and 2 bases at J, with 11 bases between the two ends. The CDR3 is 15 amino acids. Per germline, CDR1 KGHSH and CDR2 LQKENI. The CDR3 loop is CASSPVPWGNQPQHF. As DNA, the CDR3 is TGTGCCAGCTCACCGGTCCCCTGGGGCAATCAGCCCCAGCATTTT.

J is TRBJ2-2 and V is TRBV18; D is unresolved. The germline V gene encodes CDR1 KGHSH and CDR2 LQKENI. Trimming pared 0 bases from V and 5 bases from J, leaving 10 bases between. The CDR3 loop spans 15 amino acids. CDR3 in DNA: TGTGCCAGCTCACCACCGATAGTCGGGACCGGGGAGCTGTTTTTT. This translates into CASSPPIVGTGELFF.

This chain joins TRBV19 and TRBJ2-7; D unclear. V lost 2 bases, J lost 3 bases, and 11 bases lay in between. Germline values: CDR1 LNHDA, CDR2 SQIVND (reference sequence). The CDR3 sequence is 14 residues long. CDR3 amino acids: CASSINTFNYEQYF. Here the CDR3 DNA reads TGTGCCAGTAGTATAAACACCTTTAACTACGAGCAGTACTTC.

V usage is TRBV7-3 and J usage is TRBJ1-2; D perhaps matches TRBD1 (5 bases). Germline values: CDR1 SGHTA, CDR2 FQGTGA. The CDR3 consists of 14 residues. Trimming took off 0 bases at V and 2 bases at J, with 7 bases between the two ends. CDR3 bases: TGTGCCAGCAGCTTAACTGCAGGGAACTATGGCTACACCTTC. It is translated as CASSLTAGNYGYTF.

This clone appeared a few times. The chain joins TRBV29-1 to TRBJ1-1, with 8 bases that match TRBD1. This CDR3 spans 14 amino acids. Germline loops: CDR1 SQVTM, CDR2 ANQGSEA. The V segment lost 7 bases and the J segment 0 bases; nucleotides outside the gene matches: 7. This chain's CDR3 is CSAGQALMNTEAFF. In DNA form, the CDR3 reads TGCAGCGCGGGACAGGCCCTCATGAACACTGAAGCTTTCTTT. The full variable domain, rest sourced from reference TRBV29-1 and TRBJ1-1, is SAVISQKPSRDICQRGTSLTIQCQVDSQVTMMFWYRQQPGQSLTLIATANQGSEATYESGFVIDKFPISRPNLTFSTLTVSNMSPEDSSIYLCSAGQALMNTEAFFGQGTRLTVV.

This clone showed up just once. The rearrangement joins TRBV5-6 to TRBJ1-2; D is unclear. V was pared by 0 bases and J by 4 bases, with 10 bases between. The V gene's germline CDR1 is SGHDT and CDR2 YYEEEE. The CDR3 runs to 14 residues. Here the CDR3 reads CASSLGQKIYGYTF. The CDR3 DNA sequence: TGTGCCAGCAGCTTGGGGCAGAAGATCTATGGCTACACCTTC.

V gene TRBV30 combines with J gene TRBJ1-5; 9 nucleotides align to TRBD1. Germline V CDR1 and CDR2: GTSNPN, SVGIG (reference sequence). The CDR3 sequence is 15 residues long. V lost 3 bases and J lost 4; bases outside the gene matches: 7. CDR3 protein: CAWSEDRGSNQPQHF. CDR3 in DNA: TGTGCCTGGAGCGAGGACAGGGGAAGTAATCAGCCCCAGCATTTT. Together with reference TRBV30 and TRBJ1-5, the CDR3 gives the full variable domain: SQTIHQWPATLVQPVGSPLSLECTVEGTSNPNLYWYRQAAGRGLQLLFYSVGIGQISSEVPQNLSASRPQDRQFILSSKKLLLSDSGFYLCAWSEDRGSNQPQHFGDGTRLSIL.

This clone appeared a few times. The gene calls are TRBV7-8 and TRBJ2-1; 7 bases map to TRBD1. Unmatched junction bases numbered 14, after V lost 5 bases and J lost 4 bases. CDR1 and CDR2 from the germline V gene are SGHVS and FQNEAQ. This CDR3 spans 17 amino acids. The CDR3 region is CASSHRNRGRFYNEQFF. The CDR3 DNA reads as TGTGCCAGCAGCCATCGGAACAGGGGAAGGTTTTACAATGAGCAGTTCTTC.

The chain links TRBV30 to TRBJ2-4; 8 bases match TRBD1. This CDR3 region has 15 residues. The germline V gene has CDR1 GTSNPN and CDR2 SVGIG (reference sequence). V lost 5 bases and J lost 6; bases outside the gene matches: 12. Here the CDR3 reads CAWGFGQGGGNIQYF. CDR3 DNA sequence: TGTGCCTGGGGTTTCGGACAGGGCGGCGGAAACATTCAGTACTTC.

For this clone: A read error may account for a junction end that differs from germline. The gene calls are TRBV7-7 and TRBJ2-5; D tentatively reads TRBD1 or TRBD2 (6 bases each). This CDR3 contains 14 residues. Germline loops: CDR1 SSHAT, CDR2 FNYEAQ (reference sequence). CDR3 coding DNA: TGTGCTAGCAGCTTATCAGGGGCGGGGGAGACCCAGTACTTC. The encoded protein is CASSLSGAGETQYF.

The rearrangement uses TRBV29-1 and TRBJ2-5; D ambiguous. The closer fit of TRBJ2-7 to the DNA end suggests the J call may be wrong. The CDR3 loop spans 12 amino acids. The V gene's germline CDR1 is SQVTM and CDR2 ANQGSEA. The DNA for the CDR3 is TGCAGCATAGCTTGGGCTCGGCACGAGCAGTACTTC. It translates to CSIAWARHEQYF.

The CDR3 loop reads CASSPAPAREQFF. CDR3 in DNA: TGTGCCAGCAGCCCAGCTCCGGCCCGTGAGCAGTTCTTC. V and J are TRBV7-2 and TRBJ2-1, with D uncertain. Looked up from germline, CDR1 is SGHTA and CDR2 is FQGNSA. The CDR3 totals 13 residues. V lost 5 bases, J lost 9 bases, and 14 bases lay in between.

The chain carries TRBV30 and TRBJ2-5; possible D gene TRBD2, 5 bases. The germline V gene encodes CDR1 GTSNPN and CDR2 SVGIG (reference sequence). The CDR3 consists of 13 residues. The V and J ends lost 3 bases and 1 base respectively, with 9 bases between them. This CDR3 reads CAWSGGPQETQYF. The CDR3 DNA follows: TGTGCCTGGAGCGGCGGGCCCCAAGAGACCCAGTACTTC.

This clone was picked up a small number of times. V gene TRBV2 combines with J gene TRBJ2-1; D perhaps matches TRBD2 (6 bases). The CDR3 runs to 15 residues. The V gene lost 2 bases and the J gene lost 0 bases, with 8 bases spanning the gap. The germline CDR1 and CDR2 sequences are SNHLY and FYNNEI. The CDR3 DNA sequence: TGTGCCAGCAGTGAAAGGAGGGGCTCCTACAATGAGCAGTTCTTC. It translates to CASSERRGSYNEQFF.

This CDR3 reads CASSQGLAGGRSSYNEQFF. The CDR3 DNA follows: TGTGCCAGCAGCCAAGGACTAGCGGGAGGCCGGAGCTCCTACAATGAGCAGTTCTTC. V and J are TRBV14 and TRBJ2-1, with 13 bases aligning to TRBD2. The CDR3 runs 19 residues. CDR1 and CDR2 (germline): SGHDN, FVKESK. With V trimmed by 1 base and J by 0 bases, 6 bases remained unmatched.

The chain joins TRBV30 to TRBJ2-3; the match to TRBD2 covers 12 bases. Germline V lookup: CDR1 GTSNPN, CDR2 SVGIG (reference sequence). This CDR3 region has 15 residues. J lost 9 bases, V lost 0 bases, and 7 bases had no gene match. CDR3 region: CAWSVSASGRATQYF. CDR3 DNA sequence: TGTGCCTGGAGTGTGTCTGCTAGCGGGAGGGCAACGCAGTATTTT.

This clone was counted only a few times. This chain connects TRBV19 to TRBJ2-1, with 9 bases identical to TRBD2. CDR1 and CDR2 from the germline V gene are LNHDA and SQIVND (reference sequence). The CDR3 consists of 14 residues. The V gene end was trimmed by 5 bases and the J gene end by 7 bases; junction bases not matched to a gene: 6. The chain's CDR3 is CASSDIAGANEQFF. CDR3 in DNA: TGTGCCAGTAGTGACATAGCGGGAGCAAATGAGCAGTTCTTC.

The V and J genes are TRBV30 and TRBJ2-2; D is unclear. The CDR3 runs 11 residues. Trimming stripped 4 bases from V and 7 bases from J, with 7 bases between. Germline V gene data show CDR1 as GTSNPN and CDR2 as SVGIG (reference sequence). For the CDR3, the DNA is TGTGCCTGGACTAGTGACGGGGAGCTGTTTTTT. Protein: CAWTSDGELFF. The complete variable domain, with remaining parts taken from reference TRBV30 and TRBJ2-2, reads SQTIHQWPATLVQPVGSPLSLECTVEGTSNPNLYWYRQAAGRGLQLLFYSVGIGQISSEVPQNLSASRPQDRQFILSSKKLLLSDSGFYLCAWTSDGELFFGEGSRLTVL.

The DNA of the CDR3 is TGCAGTGCCCGGGGTATGGACATTCAGTACTTC. Its protein is CSARGMDIQYF. The chain is built from TRBV20-1 and TRBJ2-4, with D possibly being TRBD2 (5 bases). Trimming removed 6 bases from V and 8 bases from J, with 11 bases in between. Germline assignment: CDR1 DFQATT and CDR2 SNEGSKA (reference sequence). The CDR3 extends over 11 amino acids.

The chain combines TRBV29-1 with TRBJ1-2; no reliable D call. CDR1 is SQVTM, CDR2 ANQGSEA, per germline. Trimming pared 4 bases from V and 0 bases from J, leaving 6 bases between. This CDR3 has 12 amino acids. The CDR3 nucleotides are TGCAGCGTTGTCATGACTAACTATGGCTACACCTTC. Translation gives CSVVMTNYGYTF.

This chain links TRBV19 with TRBJ2-7, with TRBD1 identical over 12 bases. Germline V gene data show CDR1 as LNHDA and CDR2 as SQIVND (reference sequence). This CDR3 has 18 residues. The trim removed 3 bases at V and 5 bases at J, leaving 14 bases unmatched. The CDR3 bases are TGTGCCAGTAGTATGGGACAGGGGGCCGGCCAATTACAGGACGAGCAGTACTTC. Translation gives CASSMGQGAGQLQDEQYF.

The chain combines TRBV2 with TRBJ2-5, with 9 bases that match TRBD1. This CDR3 spans 14 amino acids. V trimming: 5 bases; J trimming: 4 bases; junction bases outside the gene matches: 5. Germline-derived CDR1 and CDR2 are SNHLY and FYNNEI. CDR3 sequence (DNA): TGTGCCAGCAGTCCGGACAGGGGAGGAGAGACCCAGTACTTC. Translation gives CASSPDRGGETQYF.

In its sample, this clone was seen a few times. V gene TRBV7-9 combines with J gene TRBJ2-7; D is undetermined. This CDR3 region has 11 residues. Trimming took off 2 bases at V and 6 bases at J, with 5 bases between the two ends. Looked up from germline, CDR1 is SEHNR and CDR2 is FQNEAQ (reference sequence). The CDR3 DNA reads TGTGCCAGCAGCTTAAGGGCCGAGCAGTACTTC. Translated, it gives CASSLRAEQYF.

The chain joins TRBV23-1 to TRBJ1-5; 7 bases line up with TRBD1. TRBV23-1 is filed as an ORF, its function uncertain. The CDR3 spans 18 residues. J gave up 1 base and V 0 bases, and 9 bases lay outside the gene matches. CDR3 protein: CASSQSSWDSLSNQPQHF. The CDR3 DNA follows: TGCGCCAGCAGTCAATCTAGTTGGGACAGCCTCAGCAATCAGCCCCAGCATTTT.

CDR3 sequence reads: CSTTSGGGFADTQYF. CDR3 in DNA: TGCAGCACAACTTCGGGGGGAGGTTTCGCAGATACGCAGTATTTT. V and J are TRBV29-1 and TRBJ2-3; 7 bases fit TRBD2. CDR1 and CDR2 from the germline V gene are SQVTM and ANQGSEA. The CDR3 is made up of 15 amino acids. The V and J ends lost 8 bases and 4 bases, in that order; junction bases with no gene match: 15.

The chain is built from TRBV5-1 and TRBJ2-1; D unresolved. CDR1 SGHRS and CDR2 YFSETQ come from the germline V gene. V lost 0 bases and J lost 4, with 8 bases in between. CDR3 length equals 14 residues. CDR3 nucleotide sequence: TGCGCCAGCAGCTTGGCCGGCAGATACAATGAGCAGTTCTTC. This codes for CASSLAGRYNEQFF.

CDR3 DNA sequence: TGTGCCTGGAGTATCGACACCTCGGGCAATCAGCCCCAGCATTTT. Its protein is CAWSIDTSGNQPQHF. The V call is TRBV30, the J call TRBJ1-5; unclear D gene. The germline V gene has CDR1 GTSNPN and CDR2 SVGIG (reference sequence). The V gene lost 2 bases and the J gene lost 2 bases, with 13 bases spanning the gap. CDR3 length: 15 amino acids.